This entry concerns a single T cell receptor (beta chain). The antigen is undetermined. A junction boundary mismatches the germline segment, possibly from a read error. These data belong to a study of T-cell memory formation after mild COVID-19. Across the study: The two donors had largely donor-specific TCR clusters.

Study results and caveats: Pre-infection memory contained some responding clones, which suggested that cross-reactive memory had joined. Clones contracting across day 15 to 85 had a balanced CD4/CD8 profile; later expanding clones leaned CD4+. The CD4+ clones that contracted clustered mainly within CM and EM, and the CD8+ clones concentrated in EMRA.

In TCRdb, the 5' RACE reads were re-called with MiXCR into one record per CDR3 protein. The sample holds 150,000 to 200,000 distinct CDR3 sequences, around a tenth seen once. Sequences were obtained from PBMCs or a T cell subset sorted from them (not recorded which). This clonotype was obtained from a man between 18 and 29 years old who had mild COVID-19 (a few samples of this study predate the infection). Cell type and time point are not known.

The CDR3 is CASREIGRGQGTQYF. For the CDR3, the DNA is TGTGCCAGCAGGGAAATAGGCCGAGGCCAAGGGACCCAGTACTTC. The J gene is TRBJ2-5, the V gene TRBV28; D remains ambiguous. This CDR3 is built from 15 residues. CDR1 MDHEN and CDR2 SYDVKM come from the germline V gene.